This record covers a single T cell receptor beta chain. The data originate from a study of T cell changes during pregnancy in multiple sclerosis. Profiled with immunoSEQ multiplex PCR; TCRdb holds only in-frame clones, not every one. This sample has under 95,000 clones, with approximately 95% found just once. Germline loops: CDR1 SGHRS, CDR2 YFSETQ. The length of the CDR3 is 13 residues. The V end was cut by 4 bases, the J end by 3 bases, with 10 bases between. Here the sequenced sample was peripheral blood, taken in the second trimester of pregnancy. V is TRBV5-1 and J is TRBJ2-5; no reliable D call. The clonotype was recovered from a female donor in good health, enrolled as a control in a pregnancy study. The CDR3 DNA reads as TGCGCCAGCAGCCAATCTAACGAAGAGACCCAGTACTTC. Translation: CASSQSNEETQYF.